The 7 T cell receptor beta chains below come from one sample, sequenced in a study of T cell repertoires in cytomegalovirus infection. These receptors have no known antigen. One entry per CDR3 protein results from TCRdb running MiXCR on the reads. The table records roughly 340,000 distinct CDR3 sequences, about 28% of them present only once. The specimen was cultured PBMCs, collected from culture after CMV antigen stimulation. The receptors originated from a human donor in good health (CMV status not recorded). Some clones in this sample may be carry-over from other donors' samples.

The rearrangement uses TRBV19 and TRBJ2-7; maybe TRBD2 (6 bases). This CDR3 is 16 amino acids long. Trimming took off 4 bases at V and 3 bases at J, with 19 bases between the two ends. In germline, CDR1 is LNHDA, CDR2 SQIVND (reference sequence). DNA of the CDR3: TGTGCCAGTAGTAGGTCCTTGGGAGGCACAAACTACGAGCAGTACTTC. This gives the protein CASSRSLGGTNYEQYF.

This clonotype was detected many times. The J gene is TRBJ1-1, the V gene TRBV20-1, with 12 bases identical to TRBD1. There are 16 residues in the CDR3. Germline CDR1 reads DFQATT; CDR2 reads SNEGSKA (reference sequence). The junction had 9 bases not matched to a gene; V was cut back by 1 base and J by 6 bases. CDR3 in amino acids: CSARVGTGGSWSEAFF. CDR3 DNA: TGCAGTGCTAGAGTAGGGACAGGGGGCTCCTGGTCTGAAGCTTTCTTT.

In this sample, this clonotype turned up a few times. The CDR3 DNA follows: TGTGCCAGCAGTTCCGGGGACGTAGGCGGAAAACTGTTTTTT. Amino acid sequence: CASSSGDVGGKLFF. The chain uses TRBV27 and TRBJ1-4; D possibly corresponds to TRBD1 (5 bases). This CDR3 region has 14 residues. CDR1 is MNHEY and CDR2 is SMNVEV in the germline V gene (reference sequence). Trimming removed 4 bases at V and 10 bases at J, with 16 bases between.

This clonotype has at least ten counts. This chain uses TRBV7-2 with TRBJ2-2, with 10 bases aligning to TRBD2. The CDR3 spans 15 residues. CDR1 is SGHTA and CDR2 is FQGNSA in the germline V gene. J was trimmed by 9 bases and V by 1 base; bases with no gene match: 5. The CDR3 DNA is TGTGCCAGCAGCTTAGTGCCTAGCGGGAGCCGGGAGCTGTTTTTT. This sequence encodes CASSLVPSGSRELFF.

This clonotype has just a few counts. The genes are TRBV5-4 and TRBJ2-2, with 8 bases lining up with TRBD1. The germline V gene encodes CDR1 SGHNT and CDR2 YYREEE (reference sequence). The CDR3 covers 16 residues. With V trimmed by 5 bases and J by 1 base, 7 bases remained unmatched. Here the CDR3 reads CASSRPGTGNTGELFF. The CDR3 bases are TGTGCCAGCAGTCGTCCCGGGACAGGGAACACCGGGGAGCTGTTTTTT.

The chain is built from TRBV10-3 and TRBJ1-6; D may be TRBD1 (6 bases). The V gene's germline CDR1 is ENHRY and CDR2 SYGVKD. Trimming shortened V by 3 bases and J by 7 bases, and 10 bases separated the two germline ends. The CDR3 loop spans 14 amino acids. CDR3 sequence: CAISEQGRNSPLHF. The CDR3, as DNA: TGTGCCATCAGTGAACAGGGAAGAAATTCACCCCTCCACTTT.

The chain recombines TRBV7-8 with TRBJ2-2, with D maybe TRBD1 (7 bases). Deletions cut 5 bases from V and 4 bases from J, with 14 bases between. From germline, CDR1 is SGHVS and CDR2 FQNEAQ. The CDR3 has 15 amino acids. The CDR3 DNA reads as TGTGCCAGCAGCCCGGGGGACAGATCCACCGGGGAGCTGTTTTTT. As protein: CASSPGDRSTGELFF. The variable domain in full, with the rest retrieved from reference TRBV7-8 and TRBJ2-2, is GAGVSQSPRYKVAKRGQDVALRCDPISGHVSLFWYQQALGQGPEFLTYFQNEAQLDKSGLPSDRFFAERPEGSVSTLKIQRTQQEDSAVYLCASSPGDRSTGELFFGEGSRLTVL.